A selection of T cell receptor beta chains follows, all from one sample in a study of lymphopenia after photon versus proton radiotherapy. TCRdb keeps only in-frame clones here, not all; method: immunoSEQ multiplex PCR. This table has 6,500 or so clones, roughly 90% appearing once. Sequencing was performed on peripheral blood, taken from a patient treated with photon-based radiotherapy. These receptors all stem from a man in his sixties with cholangiocarcinoma. Both conserved end residues are part of each CDR3. The D gene is left open where the match is weak. Clone size is not always given. Where it is, it says once, few, many or a class for expanded clones.

abundance | d_gene | j_gene | v_gene | CDR3aa | CDR3nt
once | - | TRBJ1-4 | TRBV19 | CASNMGRERYEKLFF | TGTGCCAGTAACATGGGTAGGGAGAGATATGAAAAACTGTTTTTT
once | TRBD1 | TRBJ1-6 | TRBV14 | CASSQGQADSPLHF | TGTGCCAGCAGCCAGGGACAGGCGGATTCACCCCTCCACTTT
- | TRBD2 | TRBJ2-7 | TRBV29-1 | CSVEQAGGHEQYF | TGCAGCGTTGAACAGGCGGGGGGCCACGAGCAGTACTTC
- | - | TRBJ2-7 | TRBV5-1 | CASSLGTFDSYEQYF | TGCGCCAGCAGTTTAGGGACATTCGACTCCTACGAGCAGTACTTC
once | TRBD2 | TRBJ2-4 | TRBV28 | CATRKNREGPLGIQYF | TGTGCCACTCGGAAAAATCGGGAGGGCCCTCTAGGCATTCAGTACTTC
- | TRBD2 | TRBJ2-1 | TRBV7-6 | CASSTWDSGEYSYNEQFF | TGTGCCAGCAGCACGTGGGATAGCGGGGAATACTCCTACAATGAGCAGTTCTTC
- | - | TRBJ2-1 | TRBV6-6 | CASLLEPYNEQFF | TGTGCCAGTCTACTAGAACCTTACAATGAGCAGTTCTTC
- | - | TRBJ2-2 | TRBV5-1 | CASSLNVNTGELFF | TGCGCCAGCAGCTTGAATGTAAACACCGGGGAGCTGTTTTTT
- | - | TRBJ1-1 | TRBV10-3 | CAISGGDLGNTEAFF | TGTGCCATCAGTGGGGGGGATCTAGGGAACACTGAAGCTTTCTTT
- | TRBD1 | TRBJ2-2 | TRBV28 | CASEPGGPNTGELFF | TGTGCCAGCGAACCAGGGGGCCCGAACACCGGGGAGCTGTTTTTT
few | TRBD1 | TRBJ1-1 | TRBV2 | CASTLEDRATEAFF | TGTGCCAGCACCCTGGAAGACAGGGCGACTGAAGCTTTCTTT
- | - | TRBJ2-3 | TRBV6-1 | CASRKEWQVTDTQYF | TGTGCCAGCAGGAAAGAGTGGCAGGTCACAGATACGCAGTATTTT
- | - | TRBJ2-1 | TRBV2 | CATKNSLGLSGSYNEQFF | TGTGCCACAAAAAACTCATTGGGGCTTAGCGGCTCCTACAATGAGCAGTTCTTC
- | - | TRBJ1-1 | TRBV5-6 | CASSFEFGNTEAFF | TGTGCCAGCAGCTTCGAGTTTGGGAACACTGAAGCTTTCTTT
once | TRBD2 | TRBJ2-7 | TRBV7-8 | CASSPQFAGGEQYF | TGTGCCAGCAGCCCCCAGTTTGCGGGAGGAGAGCAGTACTTC
- | - | TRBJ2-7 | TRBV2 | CASRRTSYEQYF | TGTGCCAGCAGACGGACCTCCTACGAGCAGTACTTC
once | TRBD2 | TRBJ2-3 | TRBV9 | CASSGASTDTQYF | TGTGCCAGTAGCGGGGCTAGCACAGATACGCAGTATTTT
- | - | TRBJ2-1 | TRBV5-4 | CASSQTEYNEQFF | TGTGCCAGCAGTCAGACAGAATACAATGAGCAGTTCTTC
- | TRBD1 | TRBJ2-1 | TRBV29-1 | CSAEGQGYNEQFF | TGCAGCGCCGAAGGACAGGGCTACAATGAGCAGTTCTTC
once | - | TRBJ1-1 | TRBV7-8 | CASSLAVQGRGEAFF | TGTGCCAGCAGCTTAGCCGTTCAGGGAAGGGGTGAAGCTTTCTTT
- | - | TRBJ2-2 | TRBV11-3 | CASSLLPPGELFF | TGTGCCAGCAGCTTACTGCCCCCCGGGGAGCTGTTTTTT
once | - | TRBJ2-1 | TRBV11-2 | CASRPAGYNEQFF | TGTGCCAGCAGGCCCGCGGGATACAATGAGCAGTTCTTC
- | - | TRBJ2-7 | TRBV5-6 | CASSLDSDEQYF | TGTGCCAGCAGCTTGGATTCCGACGAGCAGTACTTC
- | - | TRBJ1-5 | TRBV13 | CASSAAGNQPQHF | TGTGCCAGCAGCGCTGCTGGGAATCAGCCCCAGCATTTT
- | - | TRBJ1-1 | TRBV27 | CASSPMGGLNTEAFF | TGTGCCAGCAGCCCGATGGGGGGATTGAACACTGAAGCTTTCTTT
once | - | TRBJ2-1 | TRBV28 | CASSEGLSSYNEQFF | TGTGCCAGCAGCGAGGGTCTAAGCTCCTACAATGAGCAGTTCTTC
- | - | TRBJ2-1 | TRBV11-2 | CASSFSGTPNNEQFF | TGTGCCAGCAGCTTTTCCGGGACACCAAACAATGAGCAGTTCTTC
- | - | TRBJ1-2 | TRBV14 | CASSQGVYYGYTF | TGTGCCAGCAGCCAGGGAGTTTATTATGGCTACACCTTC
- | TRBD1 | TRBJ1-2 | TRBV7-6 | CASSLKTGNYGYTF | TGTGCCAGCAGCTTAAAGACAGGGAACTATGGCTACACCTTC
- | TRBD1 | TRBJ1-2 | TRBV2 | CASSTEDRAGGYTF | TGTGCCAGCAGTACCGAGGACAGGGCGGGAGGCTACACCTTC
- | TRBD2 | TRBJ2-1 | TRBV25-1 | CASSEYRGGAYNEQFF | TGTGCCAGCAGTGAATACCGGGGGGGAGCCTACAATGAGCAGTTCTTC
- | TRBD2 | TRBJ2-1 | TRBV2 | CASSEETSGKQFF | TGTGCCAGCAGTGAGGAAACTAGCGGGAAGCAGTTCTTC
- | TRBD1 | TRBJ2-1 | TRBV6-6 | CASSPLTGDNEQFF | TGTGCCAGCAGTCCCCTTACAGGGGACAATGAGCAGTTCTTC
- | - | TRBJ1-2 | TRBV15 | CATSRDERARTF | TGTGCCACCAGCAGAGATGAGAGAGCTAGGACCTTC
- | TRBD2 | TRBJ2-5 | TRBV28 | CASSPLGLAGEGETQYF | TGTGCCAGCAGTCCCCTGGGACTAGCGGGAGAGGGCGAGACCCAGTACTTC
- | TRBD2 | TRBJ2-4 | TRBV10-3 | CAISAPPGGGAKNIQYF | TGTGCCATCAGTGCCCCCCCGGGGGGGGGAGCCAAAAACATTCAGTACTTC
- | - | TRBJ2-7 | TRBV28 | CASQSYEQYF | TGTGCCAGCCAATCCTACGAGCAGTACTTC
- | - | TRBJ2-1 | TRBV27 | CASSPLPGGQDNEQFF | TGTGCCAGCAGTCCGCTCCCGGGCGGGCAGGACAATGAGCAGTTCTTC
medium-sized | TRBD1 | TRBJ2-6 | TRBV5-1 | CASSLGPGTGGPGANVLTF | TGCGCCAGCAGCTTGGGGCCCGGGACAGGGGGCCCTGGGGCCAACGTCCTGACTTTC
- | - | TRBJ1-1 | TRBV6-6 | CASSYSEGPMPFF | TGTGCCAGCAGTTACTCGGAGGGGCCAATGCCTTTCTTT
- | - | TRBJ2-7 | TRBV5-4 | CASSLMGQHYEQYF | TGTGCCAGCAGCTTGATGGGTCAGCACTACGAGCAGTACTTC
few | - | TRBJ2-3 | TRBV27 | CASSLIPENTDTQYF | TGTGCCAGCAGTTTAATTCCTGAAAACACAGATACGCAGTATTTT
- | - | TRBJ2-3 | TRBV6-1 | CASSVLGVFTDTQYF | TGTGCCAGCAGCGTACTAGGAGTTTTCACAGATACGCAGTATTTT
once | - | TRBJ1-4 | TRBV6-4 | CASSEGPGGRANEKLFF | TGTGCCAGCAGTGAAGGTCCGGGGGGGAGAGCTAATGAAAAACTGTTTTTT